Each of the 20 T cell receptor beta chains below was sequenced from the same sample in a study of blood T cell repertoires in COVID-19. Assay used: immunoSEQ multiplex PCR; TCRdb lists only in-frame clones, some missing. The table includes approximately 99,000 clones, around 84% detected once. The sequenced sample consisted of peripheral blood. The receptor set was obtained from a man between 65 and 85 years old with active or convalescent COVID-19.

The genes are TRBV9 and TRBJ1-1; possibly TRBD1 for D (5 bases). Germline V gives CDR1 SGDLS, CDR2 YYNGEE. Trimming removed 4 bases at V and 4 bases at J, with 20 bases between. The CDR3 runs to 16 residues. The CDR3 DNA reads TGTGCCAGCAGCCTTCAAGCAGGGCTAAGTGGCACTGAAGCTTTCTTT. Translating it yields CASSLQAGLSGTEAFF.

This CDR3 reads CASSAGTGNGYTF. The DNA for the CDR3 is TGTGCCAGCAGCGCTGGGACAGGGAATGGCTACACCTTC. The chain carries TRBV7-2 and TRBJ1-2, with 9 bases that match TRBD1. Per germline, CDR1 SGHTA and CDR2 FQGNSA. V lost 5 bases and J lost 6; bases outside the gene matches: 4. CDR3 length: 13 amino acids.

CDR3 sequence: CASSLSGSTGELFF. The CDR3 region has the DNA TGTGCCAGTAGTTTGAGTGGGAGCACCGGGGAGCTGTTTTTT. The rearrangement joins TRBV19 to TRBJ2-2; TRBD2 might be the D (5 bases). The CDR3 length is 14 residues. Per germline, CDR1 LNHDA and CDR2 SQIVND (reference sequence). V was shortened by 5 bases and J by 4 bases, with 11 bases between the two germline ends.

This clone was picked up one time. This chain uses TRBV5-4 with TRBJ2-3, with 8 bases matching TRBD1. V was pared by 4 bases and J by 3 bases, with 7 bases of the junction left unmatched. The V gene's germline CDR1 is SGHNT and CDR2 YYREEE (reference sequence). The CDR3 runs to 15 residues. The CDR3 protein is CASSPTGDGTDTQYF. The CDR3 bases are TGTGCCAGCAGCCCGACAGGGGACGGGACAGATACGCAGTATTTT.

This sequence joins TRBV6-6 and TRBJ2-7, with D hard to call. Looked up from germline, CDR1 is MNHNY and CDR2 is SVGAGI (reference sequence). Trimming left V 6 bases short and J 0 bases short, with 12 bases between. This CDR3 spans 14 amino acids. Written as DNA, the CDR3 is TGTGCCAGCAGGGGCGACGGTAGCTCCTACGAGCAGTACTTC. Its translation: CASRGDGSSYEQYF.

The CDR3, as DNA: TGTGCCAGCAGGCCTCCCGGGGTAGGAGGGGAGACCCAGTACTTC. This codes for CASRPPGVGGETQYF. The chain recombines TRBV6-6 with TRBJ2-5, with D possibly being TRBD2 (6 bases). The germline CDR1 and CDR2 sequences are MNHNY and SVGAGI (reference sequence). Trimming pared 6 bases from V and 5 bases from J, leaving 19 bases between. The CDR3 is made up of 15 amino acids.

Here the CDR3 DNA reads TGTGCCAGCAGTTGGGCCAGCTATCGCACAGATACGCAGTATTTT. Translation: CASSWASYRTDTQYF. This chain links TRBV28 with TRBJ2-3; D is undetermined. The CDR3 runs to 15 residues. Germline V CDR1 and CDR2: MDHEN, SYDVKM. The germline V and J ends were trimmed by 4 bases and 1 base, with 12 bases remaining between them.

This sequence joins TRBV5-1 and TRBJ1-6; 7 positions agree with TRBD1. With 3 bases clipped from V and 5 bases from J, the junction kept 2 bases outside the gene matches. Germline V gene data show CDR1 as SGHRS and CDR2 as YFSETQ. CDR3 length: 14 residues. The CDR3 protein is CASSSGQNNSPLHF. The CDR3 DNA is TGCGCCAGCAGCTCGGGACAGAATAATTCACCCCTCCACTTT. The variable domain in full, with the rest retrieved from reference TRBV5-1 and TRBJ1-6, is KAGVTQTPRYLIKTRGQQVTLSCSPISGHRSVSWYQQTPGQGLQFLFEYFSETQRNKGNFPGRFSGRQFSNSRSEMNVSTLELGDSALYLCASSSGQNNSPLHFGNGTRLTVT.

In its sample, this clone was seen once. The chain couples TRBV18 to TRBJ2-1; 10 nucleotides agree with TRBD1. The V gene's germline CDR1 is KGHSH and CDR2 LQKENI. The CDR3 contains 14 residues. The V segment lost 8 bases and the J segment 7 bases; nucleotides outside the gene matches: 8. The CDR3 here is CASRVGDRGNEQFF. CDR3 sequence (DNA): TGTGCCAGCCGAGTGGGGGACAGGGGAAATGAGCAGTTCTTC.

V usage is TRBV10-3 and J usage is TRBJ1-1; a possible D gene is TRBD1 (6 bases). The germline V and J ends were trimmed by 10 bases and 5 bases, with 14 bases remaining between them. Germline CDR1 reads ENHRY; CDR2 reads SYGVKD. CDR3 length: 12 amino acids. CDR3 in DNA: TGTGCCACCGAGGGGGGAGGGACTGAAGCTTTCTTT. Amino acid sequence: CATEGGGTEAFF.

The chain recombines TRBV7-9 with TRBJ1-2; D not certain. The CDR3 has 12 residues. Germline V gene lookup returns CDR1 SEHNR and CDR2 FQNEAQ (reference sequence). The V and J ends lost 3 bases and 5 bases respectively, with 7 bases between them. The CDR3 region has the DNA TGTGCCAGCAGCTTCACAAGATATGGCTACACCTTC. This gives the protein CASSFTRYGYTF. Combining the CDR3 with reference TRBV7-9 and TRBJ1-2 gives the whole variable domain DTGVSQNPRHKITKRGQNVTFRCDPISEHNRLYWYRQTLGQGPEFLTYFQNEAQLEKSRLLSDRFSAERPKGSFSTLEIQRTEQGDSAMYLCASSFTRYGYTFGSGTRLTVV.

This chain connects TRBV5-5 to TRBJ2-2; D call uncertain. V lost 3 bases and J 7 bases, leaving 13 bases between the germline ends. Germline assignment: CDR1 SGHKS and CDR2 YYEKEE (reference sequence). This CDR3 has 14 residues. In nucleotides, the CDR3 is TGTGCCAGCAGCTCGCCGAGGTTTGGCGGGGAGCTGTTTTTT. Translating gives CASSSPRFGGELFF.

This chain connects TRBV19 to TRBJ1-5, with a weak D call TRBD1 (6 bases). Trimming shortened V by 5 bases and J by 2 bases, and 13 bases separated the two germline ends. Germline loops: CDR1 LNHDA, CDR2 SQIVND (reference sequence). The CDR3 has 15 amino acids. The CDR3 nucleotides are TGTGCCAGTAGTGCGCGACAGGTTGGCAATCAGCCCCAGCATTTT. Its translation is CASSARQVGNQPQHF.

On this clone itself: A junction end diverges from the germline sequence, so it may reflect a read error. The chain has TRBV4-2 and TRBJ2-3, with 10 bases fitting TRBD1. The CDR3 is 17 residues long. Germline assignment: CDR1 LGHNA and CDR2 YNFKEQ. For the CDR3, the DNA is TGTGCCAGCAGCAAAGAATCGGGACAGGGGAGCACAGATACGCAGTATTTT. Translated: CASSKESGQGSTDTQYF.

The chain's CDR3 is CASSLRGDSDNEQFF. CDR3 in DNA: TGTGCCAGCAGTCTCAGGGGAGATAGTGATAATGAGCAGTTCTTC. The rearrangement uses TRBV2 and TRBJ2-1; possible D gene TRBD1, 6 bases. Germline V gives CDR1 SNHLY, CDR2 FYNNEI. The CDR3 consists of 15 residues. Between the trimmed V and J ends, which lost 5 bases and 7 bases, there was a span of 18 bases.

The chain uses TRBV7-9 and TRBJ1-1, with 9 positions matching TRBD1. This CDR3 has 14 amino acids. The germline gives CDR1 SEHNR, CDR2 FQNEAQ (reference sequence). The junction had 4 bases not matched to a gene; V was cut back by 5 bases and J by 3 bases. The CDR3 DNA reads TGTGCCAGCAGCCAGGGACAGGGAGACACTGAAGCTTTCTTT. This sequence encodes CASSQGQGDTEAFF.

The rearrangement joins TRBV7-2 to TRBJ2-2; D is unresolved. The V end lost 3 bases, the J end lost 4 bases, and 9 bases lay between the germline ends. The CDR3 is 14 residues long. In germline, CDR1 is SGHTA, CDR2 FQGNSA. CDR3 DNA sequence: TGTGCCAGCAGCTTCGGGTCCAGCACCGGGGAGCTGTTTTTT. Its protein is CASSFGSSTGELFF.

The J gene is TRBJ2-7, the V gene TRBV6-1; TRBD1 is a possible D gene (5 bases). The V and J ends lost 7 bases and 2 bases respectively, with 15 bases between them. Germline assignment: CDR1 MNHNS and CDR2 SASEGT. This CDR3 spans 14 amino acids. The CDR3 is CASNNQGAAYEQYF. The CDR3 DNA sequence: TGTGCCAGCAATAATCAGGGCGCAGCCTACGAGCAGTACTTC.

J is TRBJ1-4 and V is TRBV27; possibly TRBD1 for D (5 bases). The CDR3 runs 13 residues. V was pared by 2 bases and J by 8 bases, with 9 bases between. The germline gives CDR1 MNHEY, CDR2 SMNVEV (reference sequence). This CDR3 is CASSLQGVEKLFF. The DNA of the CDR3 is TGTGCCAGCAGTTTACAGGGCGTCGAAAAACTGTTTTTT.

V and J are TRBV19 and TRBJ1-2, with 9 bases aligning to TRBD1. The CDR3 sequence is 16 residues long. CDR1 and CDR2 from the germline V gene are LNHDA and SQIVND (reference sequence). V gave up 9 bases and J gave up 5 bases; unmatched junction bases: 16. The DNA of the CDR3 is TGTGCCAGCCGTGGGGCCCGGGACAGGGTTACGTATGGCTACACCTTC. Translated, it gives CASRGARDRVTYGYTF.